This TCR beta chain was retrieved from a study of T cells expressing NK-cell markers. From its re-call of the 5' RACE reads, TCRdb lists each CDR3 protein once, without DNA. This sample contains a few hundred thousand distinct CDR3 sequences. This CDR3 spans 16 amino acids. Germline CDR1 is MNHEY and CDR2 is SMNVEV (reference sequence). This chain links TRBV27 with TRBJ2-7; TCRdb picks TRBD1, but there is no DNA to check that call. The sample comprised blood T cells: a sorted CD56 or NKG2C T cell subset, CD4+ or CD8+ T cells, or bulk PBMC T cells (not recorded which). The sequence came from a man between 18 and 69 years old in good health. CDR3 loop: CASSLGYRVEFYEQYF.